This passage covers 14 T cell receptor beta chains from one sample sequenced in a study of Ad26.COV2.S vaccination and SARS-CoV-2 variants (dated by TCRdb to about 2021). Library prep was done by the immunoSEQ multiplex PCR assay. The table was pulled from immuneACCESS by TCRdb, which kept in-frame rearrangements only. Such tables lose some clones; where checked, under half of the loss comes from unresolved V genes, and the rest has no known cause. Within this sample are 46,000 or so clones, with roughly 83% of them counted one time only. Around 47% of the sample goes to the ten largest clones. What this sample's time point label stands for: individuals recovered from natural SARS-CoV-2 infection. The source material was peripheral blood, sampled after recovery from COVID-19. The receptors come from a human donor who had recovered from COVID-19.

The chain couples TRBV3-1 (or the pseudogene TRBV3-2) to TRBJ2-7, with 14 bases matching TRBD2. The V segment lost 3 bases and the J segment 3 bases; nucleotides outside the gene matches: 7. The CDR3 spans 17 residues. The germline CDR1 and CDR2 sequences are LGHDT and YNNKEL (reference sequence). The CDR3 loop is CASSQGTSGRSVYEQYF. CDR3 coding DNA: TGTGCCAGCAGCCAGGGGACTAGCGGGAGATCGGTCTACGAGCAGTACTTC.

The J gene is TRBJ2-1, the V gene TRBV5-1, with TRBD2 identical over 12 bases. V trimming: 3 bases; J trimming: 6 bases; junction bases outside the gene matches: 4. CDR1 is SGHRS and CDR2 is YFSETQ in the germline V gene. The CDR3 is 15 amino acids. CDR3 region: CASSYRLAGVNEQFF. The CDR3 DNA sequence: TGCGCCAGCAGCTACCGACTAGCGGGGGTCAATGAGCAGTTCTTC.

The chain combines TRBV2 with TRBJ1-5; a possible D gene is TRBD1 (6 bases). The CDR3 totals 16 residues. Germline-derived CDR1 and CDR2 are SNHLY and FYNNEI. Trimming shortened V by 4 bases and J by 2 bases, and 15 bases separated the two germline ends. This CDR3 is CASSVFGGDGNQPQHF. CDR3 nucleotide sequence: TGTGCCAGCAGTGTGTTTGGGGGCGATGGCAATCAGCCCCAGCATTTT.

The chain employs TRBV7-2 and TRBJ1-2; TRBD1 agrees at 10 bases. The CDR3 loop spans 16 amino acids. With 4 bases clipped from V and 2 bases from J, the junction kept 7 bases outside the gene matches. Germline-derived CDR1 and CDR2 are SGHTA and FQGNSA. The DNA of the CDR3 is TGTGCCAGCAGCTCTCCCGGACAGGGGGGGAACTATGGCTACACCTTC. Its protein product is CASSSPGQGGNYGYTF.

This chain connects TRBV24-1 to TRBJ1-1; maybe TRBD1 (5 bases). The CDR3 spans 16 residues. The germline V gene has CDR1 KGHDR and CDR2 SFDVKD. V lost 10 bases and J lost 1, with 21 bases in between. For the CDR3, the DNA is TGTGCCACGAGGGGCCCCGGGACGGCTACGAACACTGAAGCTTTCTTT. Its protein product is CATRGPGTATNTEAFF.

The V and J genes are TRBV3-1 (or the pseudogene TRBV3-2) and TRBJ1-4; 7 bases match TRBD1. Germline CDR1 reads LGHDT; CDR2 reads YNNKEL (reference sequence). This CDR3 is built from 15 residues. Trimming removed 4 bases from V and 8 bases from J; junction bases left unmatched: 10. CDR3 DNA sequence: TGTGCCAGCAGCCGTGACGGGGCAGGGGGAGAAAAACTGTTTTTT. This gives the protein CASSRDGAGGEKLFF.

The chain carries TRBV18 and TRBJ1-5, with TRBD1 matching 7 bases. The CDR3 totals 15 residues. Trimming removed 6 bases from V and 2 bases from J; junction bases left unmatched: 7. The germline V gene encodes CDR1 KGHSH and CDR2 LQKENI. The CDR3 bases are TGTGCCAGCTCTCAAGGACAGGCGGGCAATCAGCCCCAGCATTTT. Translation gives CASSQGQAGNQPQHF.

V is TRBV12-3 or TRBV12-4 and J is TRBJ1-1; the D is unclear. V was shortened by 8 bases and J by 0 bases, with 10 bases between the two germline ends. The CDR3 length is 13 residues. CDR3 nucleotide sequence: TGTGCCAGCGGGTTGGCCATGAACACTGAAGCTTTCTTT. Protein: CASGLAMNTEAFF.

J is TRBJ1-1 and V is TRBV12-3 or TRBV12-4; D is ambiguous. V lost 2 bases and J 8 bases, leaving 12 bases between the germline ends. CDR3 size: 13 residues. The CDR3 nucleotides read TGTGCCAGCAGTTTATCCGGGCCCGGAGAAGCTTTCTTT. Its translation is CASSLSGPGEAFF.

The rearrangement joins TRBV3-1 (or the pseudogene TRBV3-2) to TRBJ2-5; 11 bases map to TRBD2. Germline V gene sequence: CDR1 LGHDT, CDR2 YNNKEL (reference sequence). The length of the CDR3 is 16 residues. The ends lost 4 bases at V and 6 bases at J; junction bases unmatched: 10. The CDR3 protein is CASSLQVAGGPQTQYF. In DNA, the CDR3 is TGTGCCAGCAGCCTACAAGTAGCGGGAGGGCCACAGACCCAGTACTTC.

This sequence joins TRBV5-4 and TRBJ2-5; the D gene is possibly TRBD2 (5 bases). The V end was cut by 0 bases, the J end by 5 bases, with 14 bases between. Germline V gives CDR1 SGHNT, CDR2 YYREEE (reference sequence). This CDR3 is built from 15 residues. The CDR3 is CASSLAFGDRETQYF. In nucleotides, the CDR3 is TGTGCCAGCAGCTTGGCCTTCGGGGATCGGGAGACCCAGTACTTC.

Only a few counts were recorded for this clone. The rearrangement uses TRBV3-1 (or the pseudogene TRBV3-2) and TRBJ1-3, with D uncertain. Germline assignment: CDR1 LGHDT and CDR2 YNNKEL (reference sequence). Trimming removed 4 bases from V and 0 bases from J, with 10 bases in between. The CDR3 runs 15 residues. The CDR3 sequence: CASSPRKGSGNTIYF. The CDR3 DNA reads TGTGCCAGCAGCCCGCGAAAGGGCTCTGGAAACACCATATATTTT.

This rearrangement joins TRBV5-5 to TRBJ2-1; 7 bases are shared with TRBD2. The CDR3 is 15 amino acids. J gave up 4 bases and V 0 bases, and 4 bases lay outside the gene matches. CDR1 is SGHKS and CDR2 is YYEKEE in the germline V gene (reference sequence). The CDR3 region has the DNA TGTGCCAGCAGCTTGGAGGCTAGCGGTTACAATGAGCAGTTCTTC. Residues: CASSLEASGYNEQFF.

The V gene is TRBV19, the J gene TRBJ1-1; a weak D match, TRBD1 (5 bases). The CDR3 is made up of 16 amino acids. Germline V CDR1 and CDR2: LNHDA, SQIVND (reference sequence). The V and J ends lost 4 bases and 3 bases respectively, with 18 bases between them. In DNA, the CDR3 is TGTGCCAGTAGTACGGGACGTGAGGTGTTGGACACTGAAGCTTTCTTT. It translates to CASSTGREVLDTEAFF.